This TCR beta chain stems from a study of chemoradiotherapy in HPV16-positive cancers. The CDR3 extends over 13 amino acids. The V end lost 8 bases, the J end lost 1 base, and 14 bases lay between the germline ends. Germline loops: CDR1 GTSNPN, CDR2 SVGIG (reference sequence). The repertoire was sequenced with immunoSEQ multiplex PCR; TCRdb's copy has only in-frame clones and lacks some. The sample shows fewer than 70,000 clones, 90% of them seen only once. This clonotype originated in a human donor with HPV-associated anogenital cancer. This sequence joins TRBV30 and TRBJ1-2; D unclear. The sequences come from blood, collected from a patient who underwent chemoradiotherapy. The CDR3 loop is CANIRWSNYGYTF. CDR3 nucleotide sequence: TGTGCCAACATTCGTTGGAGTAACTATGGCTACACCTTC.